This passage covers 15 T cell receptor beta chains from one sample sequenced in a study of metastatic and nonmetastatic thyroid tumors. TCRdb re-clonotyped the PCR reads through MiXCR. Of about 4,400 clones listed, about 33% were seen once; the top ten hold more than 35%. Thyroid surgery had not been preceded by any treatment in any patient. The sample taken for sequencing was adjacent normal tissue. The receptors originated from a male donor with papillary thyroid cancer or a benign thyroid nodule (not recorded which). Some clones in this sample may be carry-over from other donors' samples.

This clone counts as medium-sized. This chain uses TRBV5-6 with TRBJ2-1; D not resolved. Germline CDR1 is SGHDT and CDR2 is YYEEEE. The CDR3 has 13 residues. Trimming shortened V by 0 bases and J by 8 bases, and 9 bases separated the two germline ends. CDR3 loop: CASSLGPQDEQFF. In DNA form, the CDR3 reads TGTGCCAGCAGCTTGGGGCCCCAGGATGAGCAGTTCTTC.

This clone has a handful of counts. V is TRBV20-1 and J is TRBJ2-7, with TRBD1 identical over 8 bases. Trimming cost V 1 base and J 4 bases; bases outside gene matches: 9. CDR1 is DFQATT, CDR2 SNEGSKA, per germline (reference sequence). The CDR3 is 15 residues long. The CDR3 reads CSARGPQGAWYEQYF. DNA of the CDR3: TGCAGTGCTAGAGGGCCCCAGGGGGCATGGTACGAGCAGTACTTC.

V gene TRBV13 combines with J gene TRBJ1-6; D not resolved. The germline gives CDR1 PRHDT, CDR2 FYEKMQ (reference sequence). CDR3 length: 15 residues. V was cut by 2 bases and J by 10 bases, with 15 bases left in between. The CDR3 DNA is TGTGCCAGCAGCTTATCTTTTTTAGAGGGATCACCCCTCCACTTT. It is translated as CASSLSFLEGSPLHF. Drawing the rest from reference TRBV13 and TRBJ1-6, the complete variable domain is AAGVIQSPRHLIKEKRETATLKCYPIPRHDTVYWYQQGPGQDPQFLISFYEKMQSDKGSIPDRFSAQQFSDYHSELNMSSLELGDSALYFCASSLSFLEGSPLHFGNGTRLTVT.

By sample fraction, this clone is medium-sized (0.01 to 0.1%). V usage is TRBV2 and J usage is TRBJ1-2; D possibly corresponds to TRBD1 (6 bases). Germline V lookup: CDR1 SNHLY, CDR2 FYNNEI. V was clipped by 6 bases and J by 7 bases, with 21 bases between them. This CDR3 region has 15 residues. CDR3 sequence: CASRTMGAGAGGYTF. The CDR3 DNA follows: TGTGCCAGCAGGACCATGGGCGCAGGGGCGGGTGGCTACACCTTC.

The V call is TRBV20-1, the J call TRBJ1-1; unclear D gene. Germline lookup yields CDR1 DFQATT and CDR2 SNEGSKA (reference sequence). Deletions cut 3 bases from V and 0 bases from J, with 5 bases between. The CDR3 runs 12 residues. The CDR3 here is CSASLLNTEAFF. The CDR3 DNA reads TGCAGTGCTAGTTTGCTGAACACTGAAGCTTTCTTT.

Only a few counts were recorded for this clone. The gene calls are TRBV6-2 or TRBV6-3 and TRBJ2-7; 8 nucleotides match TRBD2. With 7 bases clipped from V and 7 bases from J, the junction kept 9 bases outside the gene matches. The CDR3 sequence is 13 residues long. Germline values: CDR1 MNHEY, CDR2 SVGEGT. The CDR3 loop is CASKVAGGREQYF. Written as DNA, the CDR3 is TGTGCCAGCAAGGTCGCGGGAGGTCGGGAGCAGTACTTC.

The chain uses TRBV6-1 and TRBJ2-7, with 9 nucleotides matching TRBD1. V gave up 8 bases and J gave up 4 bases; unmatched junction bases: 6. Per the germline V gene, CDR1 is MNHNS and CDR2 is SASEGT. The CDR3 extends over 13 amino acids. CDR3 sequence reads: CASARDREYEQYF. As DNA, the CDR3 is TGTGCCAGCGCCCGGGACAGGGAGTACGAGCAGTACTTC.

The chain uses TRBV20-1 and TRBJ2-1; 11 nucleotides match TRBD2. The CDR3 loop spans 16 amino acids. V lost 0 bases, J lost 5 bases, and 6 bases stayed unmatched. CDR1 is DFQATT, CDR2 SNEGSKA, per germline (reference sequence). CDR3: CSARDTTSGMHNEQFF. The CDR3 bases are TGCAGTGCTAGAGATACGACTAGCGGGATGCACAATGAGCAGTTCTTC.

This clone was seen a few times. This chain connects TRBV6-2 or TRBV6-3 to TRBJ1-2; D not certain. CDR1 and CDR2 (germline): MNHEY, SVGEGT. V lost 6 bases to trimming and J lost 4 bases, with 15 bases between them. The CDR3 runs 14 residues. This CDR3 reads CASSQGAATYGYTF. In DNA, the CDR3 is TGTGCCAGCAGCCAAGGCGCGGCGACCTATGGCTACACCTTC.

This chain links TRBV7-2 with TRBJ2-7, with 8 nucleotides matching TRBD2. The germline V gene encodes CDR1 SGHTA and CDR2 FQGNSA. CDR3 length equals 15 residues. With 5 bases clipped from V and 5 bases from J, the junction kept 11 bases outside the gene matches. CDR3 protein: CASSPTSGGGNEQYF. The DNA of the CDR3 is TGTGCCAGCAGCCCTACTAGCGGAGGCGGGAACGAGCAGTACTTC. Using reference TRBV7-2 and TRBJ2-7 for the parts outside the CDR3, the full variable domain is GAGVSQSPSNKVTEKGKDVELRCDPISGHTALYWYRQSLGQGLEFLIYFQGNSAPDKSGLPSDRFSAERTGGSVSTLTIQRTQQEDSAVYLCASSPTSGGGNEQYFGPGTRLTVT.

The CDR3 loop is CASSLNGNNQPQHF. The CDR3 nucleotides read TGTGCCAGCAGTTTAAACGGGAACAATCAGCCCCAGCATTTT. The V gene is TRBV27, the J gene TRBJ1-5; no firm D call. CDR1 and CDR2 from the germline V gene are MNHEY and SMNVEV (reference sequence). The CDR3 is made up of 14 amino acids. V was trimmed by 2 bases and J by 3 bases, leaving 8 bases between them.

The chain joins TRBV28 to TRBJ2-1; TRBD2 agrees at 8 bases. Losses at the gene ends were 0 bases for V and 10 bases for J; bases not matched to a gene: 20. Germline V gene sequence: CDR1 MDHEN, CDR2 SYDVKM. This CDR3 region has 19 residues. CDR3 region: CASSLWSAGREASMREQFF. The DNA for the CDR3 is TGTGCCAGCAGTTTATGGTCGGCGGGGCGGGAGGCTTCTATGAGGGAGCAGTTCTTC.

This chain uses TRBV5-4 with TRBJ2-7; the match to TRBD2 covers 7 bases. Germline CDR1 SGHNT, CDR2 YYREEE (reference sequence). There are 15 residues in the CDR3. V dropped 4 bases and J dropped 5; count of bases not matched to a gene: 12. CDR3 loop: CASSNPGEGNHEQYF. Written as DNA, the CDR3 is TGTGCCAGCAGCAACCCTGGGGAGGGAAACCACGAGCAGTACTTC.

This chain uses TRBV2 with TRBJ2-3; 15 bases align to TRBD2. The J segment lost 1 base and the V segment lost 4 bases, leaving 9 bases of the junction unmatched. The germline V gene has CDR1 SNHLY and CDR2 FYNNEI. CDR3 length: 19 amino acids. Here the CDR3 DNA reads TGTGCCAGCAGTGGGACTAGCGGGAGGGGCCTATGGCGCACAGATACGCAGTATTTT. Translated, it gives CASSGTSGRGLWRTDTQYF.

The CDR3 loop reads CSALLAGPHNEQFF. The CDR3 nucleotides read TGCAGTGCGCTCCTAGCGGGTCCCCACAATGAGCAGTTCTTC. This chain uses TRBV20-1 with TRBJ2-1, with TRBD2 matching 8 bases. This CDR3 comprises 14 residues. V shed 6 bases and J 5 bases; nucleotides not matched to a gene: 9. The V gene's germline CDR1 is DFQATT and CDR2 SNEGSKA (reference sequence).